A selection of T cell receptor beta chains follows, all from one sample in a study of shared clonotypes between healthy human individuals. Produced via immunoSEQ multiplex PCR; TCRdb's table is partial and in-frame only. The data show over a million clones, 75% to 85% seen once. Sequenced: memory CD4+ T cells from PBMCs. These receptors originate from a man younger than 30 in good health. Some clones in this sample may be carry-over from other donors' samples. Each CDR3 is given without its conserved first and last residue.

TRBV29-1	TRBJ1-1	SVEDRGIQTEAF
TRBV7-2	TRBJ2-1	ASSPLAGSYNEQF
TRBV5-1	TRBJ2-2	ASSLRTDTGELF
TRBV5-1	TRBJ2-3	ASSLGGMTSTDTQY
TRBV6-5	TRBJ2-7	ASSNIPGGSYEQY
TRBV5-6	TRBJ1-3	ASSLRGNTIY
TRBV30	TRBJ2-7	AWSVQPGGGYEQY
TRBV7-9	TRBJ2-7	ASSQGRVEY
TRBV13	TRBJ1-2	ASSLDDQDPRGYT
TRBV28	TRBJ2-5	ASSFRAGQETQY
TRBV11-3	TRBJ2-1	ASSLGGLSYNEQF
TRBV18	TRBJ1-1	ASSLGVGNTEAF
TRBV28	TRBJ2-1	ASSPQGLAGVDEQF
TRBV5-1	TRBJ2-5	ASSLVVQETQY
TRBV7-9	TRBJ1-2	ASSLTGGDYGYT
TRBV28	TRBJ2-3	ASGTVKVTQY
TRBV29-1	TRBJ2-1	SVSRSGEDYNEQF
TRBV5-6	TRBJ2-7	ASSRDRGYYEQY
TRBV11-2	TRBJ2-3	ASSLERGLTDTQY
TRBV5-1	TRBJ2-7	ASSLISSYEQY
TRBV7-3	TRBJ2-7	ASSLRGLAEISYEQY
TRBV9	TRBJ2-4	ASSGQY
TRBV2	TRBJ1-2	ASSRQGNYGYT
TRBV9	TRBJ2-2	ASSVGQGGAGELF
TRBV11-2	TRBJ2-5	ASSQGPGLETQY
TRBV19	TRBJ1-2	ASSITAGPRTYGYT
TRBV9	TRBJ2-7	ASSARDFTYEQY
TRBV5-1	TRBJ2-2	ASSLAGTSGVRYTGELF
TRBV4-1	TRBJ1-5	ASRLKTGTHQPQH
TRBV9	TRBJ2-3	ASSVPGTDTQY
TRBV11-3	TRBJ2-2	ASSSHRNSGELF
TRBV30	TRBJ1-3	AWSEGRRDTIY
TRBV6-1	TRBJ2-5	ASGWGQAQETQY
TRBV28	TRBJ2-3	ASSSQGGYSTDTQY
TRBV29-1	TRBJ2-1	SVWTSGSRDEQF
TRBV6-6	TRBJ1-5	ASSYGTPNQPQH
TRBV27	TRBJ1-3	ASSLSPTSGYSGNTIY
TRBV9	TRBJ2-6	ASSEPWGLGSGANVLT
TRBV7-2	TRBJ1-2	ASSQRTGYYGYT
TRBV4-1	TRBJ2-2	ASSLRTGGDTGELF
TRBV7-9	TRBJ1-2	ASSRGPVDYGYT
TRBV28	TRBJ1-2	ASSLDSYGYT
TRBV2	TRBJ2-3	ASSYDPDTQY
TRBV28	TRBJ2-4	ASSQGTVAKNIQY
TRBV7-3	TRBJ2-5	ASSLTRDFQETQY
TRBV28	TRBJ1-1	ASSGTGWDTEAF
TRBV11-1	TRBJ2-6	ASSPGQGNGANVLT
TRBV28	TRBJ2-1	ASSADRPGEQF
TRBV2	TRBJ2-2	ASSGGYGMNTGELF